The 4 T cell receptor beta chains below come from one sample, sequenced in a study of CD4 T cells in relation to SARS-CoV-2 and coronaviruses. The repertoire was sequenced with immunoSEQ multiplex PCR; TCRdb's copy has only in-frame clones and lacks some. The table shows roughly 15,000 clones, with 82% occurring only once. Unexposed donor CD4+ T cells date from about 2011-2018, before the COVID-19 pandemic. Isolation of CD4+ T cells took place after nine to ten days in culture. The antigens of these receptors remain unknown. What was sequenced was CD4+ T cells from PBMCs, cultured in vitro. The receptors originated from a human donor in good health.

V is TRBV6-6 and J is TRBJ2-2; D is perhaps TRBD2 (6 bases). Germline CDR1 and CDR2: MNHNY and SVGAGI (reference sequence). The ends were cut back, 4 bases at V and 7 bases at J, with 10 bases in the middle. The CDR3 totals 13 residues. CDR3 nucleotide sequence: TGTGCCAGCAGTTTACGGAGGGGCGGGGAGCTGTTTTTT. Amino acid sequence: CASSLRRGGELFF.

This rearrangement joins TRBV5-6 to TRBJ2-3; D is unclear. V was pared by 1 base and J by 4 bases, with 4 bases between. This CDR3 comprises 12 residues. CDR1 is SGHDT and CDR2 is YYEEEE in the germline V gene. CDR3 sequence: CASSLFPDTQYF. CDR3 in DNA: TGTGCCAGCAGCTTGTTTCCAGATACGCAGTATTTT.

This sequence joins TRBV20-1 and TRBJ2-3; 10 positions agree with TRBD2. Germline trimming cut 3 bases from V and 4 bases from J; bases unmatched to any gene: 7. The CDR3 contains 15 residues. Germline V gene sequence: CDR1 DFQATT, CDR2 SNEGSKA (reference sequence). CDR3: CSASGSSGSPDTQYF. The CDR3 nucleotides are TGCAGTGCTAGTGGGTCTAGCGGGAGTCCAGATACGCAGTATTTT.

CDR3 loop: CASSLGGTTIYNEQFF. CDR3 DNA: TGTGCCAGCAGCTTAGGCGGGACTACGATTTACAATGAGCAGTTCTTC. V gene TRBV11-3 combines with J gene TRBJ2-1; 7 bases map to TRBD2. This CDR3 is built from 16 residues. Germline CDR1 reads SGHNT; CDR2 reads YENEEA. J gave up 4 bases and V 1 base, and 7 bases lay outside the gene matches. The complete variable domain, with remaining parts taken from reference TRBV11-3 and TRBJ2-1, reads EAGVVQSPRYKIIEKKQPVAFWCNPISGHNTLYWYLQNLGQGPELLIRYENEEAVDDSQLPKDRFSAERLKGVDSTLKIQPAELGDSAVYLCASSLGGTTIYNEQFFGPGTRLTVL.